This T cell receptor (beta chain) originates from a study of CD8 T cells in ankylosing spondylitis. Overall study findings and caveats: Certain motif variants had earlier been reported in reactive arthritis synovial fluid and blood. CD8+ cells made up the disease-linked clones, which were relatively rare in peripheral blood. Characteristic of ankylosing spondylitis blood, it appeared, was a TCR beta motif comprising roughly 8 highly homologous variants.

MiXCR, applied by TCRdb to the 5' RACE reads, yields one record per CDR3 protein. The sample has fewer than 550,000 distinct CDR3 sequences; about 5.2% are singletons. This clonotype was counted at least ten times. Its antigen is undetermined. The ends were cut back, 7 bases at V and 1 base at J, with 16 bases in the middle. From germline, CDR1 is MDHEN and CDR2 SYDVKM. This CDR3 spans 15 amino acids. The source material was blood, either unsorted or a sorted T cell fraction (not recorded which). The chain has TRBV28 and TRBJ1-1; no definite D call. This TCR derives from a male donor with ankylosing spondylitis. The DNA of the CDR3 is TGTGCCAGCACCAATAAGGGTCAGCAGAACACTGAAGCTTTCTTT. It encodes CASTNKGQQNTEAFF. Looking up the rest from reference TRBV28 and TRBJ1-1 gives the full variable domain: DVKVTQSSRYLVKRTGEKVFLECVQDMDHENMFWYRQDPGLGLRLIYFSYDVKMKEKGDIPEGYSVSREKKERFSLILESASTNQTSMYLCASTNKGQQNTEAFFGQGTRLTVV.